This section outlines one TCR beta chain sequence together with its context. Authors' data handling: Nucleated cell number was recorded as an estimate derived from reference gene primer amplification. Libraries were prepared by immunoSEQ multiplex PCR; TCRdb keeps only in-frame clonotypes and omits some of them. The DNA was the basis for D and trimming; V, J and clone size are from that table. The sample includes 250,000 to 300,000 clones, approximately 88% of them seen just once. The sample comes from a study of blood T cell repertoires in COVID-19. As for the study in general: Samples representing acute and convalescent COVID-19 were sourced from the United States, Italy and Spain. Nucleic acid was either cDNA or gDNA, and it came from T cells, B-cell-depleted T cells, or PBMCs.

Cohort 3 recovery required two negative PCRs, clearance, or symptom resolution. Germline V CDR1 and CDR2: SGDLS, YYNGEE. CDR3 length: 15 residues. V gave up 3 bases and J gave up 7 bases, with 14 bases separating them. The clonotype comes from a woman aged 25 to 39 who had recovered from COVID-19. Sequenced sample: PBMCs or T cells enriched from blood (not recorded which). This chain uses TRBV9 with TRBJ1-6, with TRBD1 as a possible D gene (5 bases). CDR3 residues: CASSALLGGNSPLHF. Written as DNA, the CDR3 is TGTGCCAGCAGCGCCCTACTTGGGGGGAATTCACCCCTCCACTTT.